This is a list of T cell receptor beta chains from one sample in a study of T cells in tuberculosis. Some clones are missing from TCRdb's copy, which holds only in-frame ones; the method was immunoSEQ multiplex PCR. The repertoire holds approximately 100,000 clones, with about nine tenths as singletons. The sample was CD1b-GMM tetramer-negative cells sorted from PBMCs. The receptor source for this set is an adult woman with latent tuberculosis. Each CDR3 is given with its conserved first and last residue. The D gene is left open where the match is weak. Some rows have no size entry. The others give once, few or many, or a class for an expanded clone.

v_call: TRBV9
d_call: NA
clone_size: NA
j_call: TRBJ1-1
cdr3_aa: CASSGLQGFAEAFF
cdr3_nt: TGTGCCAGCAGCGGGCTCCAGGGGTTCGCTGAAGCTTTCTTT

v_call: TRBV27
d_call: NA
clone_size: NA
j_call: TRBJ1-6
cdr3_aa: CASSYRASFRDNSPLHF
cdr3_nt: TGTGCCAGCAGTTACAGGGCCTCCTTCCGGGATAATTCACCCCTCCACTTT

v_call: TRBV7-9
d_call: NA
clone_size: NA
j_call: TRBJ1-2
cdr3_aa: CASSLEVQGHGYTF
cdr3_nt: TGTGCCAGCAGCTTAGAAGTACAGGGTCATGGCTACACCTTC

v_call: TRBV4-2
d_call: TRBD2
clone_size: once
j_call: TRBJ2-3
cdr3_aa: CASSQRSGGPTDTQYF
cdr3_nt: TGTGCCAGCAGCCAACGTAGCGGGGGGCCCACAGATACGCAGTATTTT

v_call: TRBV7-6
d_call: NA
clone_size: NA
j_call: TRBJ1-2
cdr3_aa: CASSLEAGTNYGYTF
cdr3_nt: TGTGCCAGCAGCTTAGAGGCAGGGACTAACTATGGCTACACCTTC

v_call: TRBV7-9
d_call: NA
clone_size: NA
j_call: TRBJ2-3
cdr3_aa: CASSFGALLSDTQYF
cdr3_nt: TGTGCCAGCAGCTTTGGGGCCCTACTATCAGATACGCAGTATTTT

v_call: TRBV5-1
d_call: TRBD1
clone_size: NA
j_call: TRBJ1-2
cdr3_aa: CASSLDTGGLGYTF
cdr3_nt: TGCGCCAGCAGCTTGGATACAGGGGGCCTTGGCTACACCTTC

v_call: TRBV10-3
d_call: NA
clone_size: NA
j_call: TRBJ1-2
cdr3_aa: CAIRDTTNYGYTF
cdr3_nt: TGTGCCATCAGGGACACTACTAACTATGGCTACACCTTC

v_call: TRBV27
d_call: NA
clone_size: NA
j_call: TRBJ1-5
cdr3_aa: CASSKQGLGNQPQHF
cdr3_nt: TGTGCCAGCAGCAAACAGGGTCTGGGCAATCAGCCCCAGCATTTT

v_call: TRBV19
d_call: TRBD1
clone_size: NA
j_call: TRBJ2-3
cdr3_aa: CASSRGGRSDTQYF
cdr3_nt: TGTGCCAGTAGTAGAGGGGGCAGATCAGATACGCAGTATTTT

v_call: TRBV29-1
d_call: TRBD1
clone_size: NA
j_call: TRBJ1-1
cdr3_aa: CSGLDRAMNTEAFF
cdr3_nt: TGCAGCGGATTGGACAGGGCGATGAACACTGAAGCTTTCTTT

v_call: TRBV4-1
d_call: NA
clone_size: few
j_call: TRBJ1-4
cdr3_aa: CASSLAGELFF
cdr3_nt: TGCGCCAGCAGCCTGGCAGGTGAACTGTTTTTT

v_call: TRBV7-3
d_call: NA
clone_size: NA
j_call: TRBJ2-5
cdr3_aa: CASSLNRQETQYF
cdr3_nt: TGTGCCAGCAGCTTAAACCGGCAAGAGACCCAGTACTTC

v_call: TRBV6-1
d_call: TRBD1
clone_size: NA
j_call: TRBJ1-4
cdr3_aa: CASSEQGTGALFF
cdr3_nt: TGTGCCAGCAGTGAACAGGGGACAGGGGCCCTGTTTTTT

v_call: TRBV6-1
d_call: NA
clone_size: NA
j_call: TRBJ2-4
cdr3_aa: CASSDRVAKNIQYF
cdr3_nt: TGTGCCAGCAGTGACCGGGTGGCCAAAAACATTCAGTACTTC

v_call: TRBV19
d_call: TRBD1
clone_size: NA
j_call: TRBJ2-5
cdr3_aa: CASSTQGAQETQYF
cdr3_nt: TGTGCCAGTAGTACACAGGGGGCCCAAGAGACCCAGTACTTC

v_call: TRBV5-1
d_call: NA
clone_size: NA
j_call: TRBJ1-4
cdr3_aa: CASRHGQPKEKLFF
cdr3_nt: TGCGCCAGCAGGCATGGACAGCCAAAAGAAAAACTGTTTTTT

v_call: TRBV7-6
d_call: NA
clone_size: NA
j_call: TRBJ1-2
cdr3_aa: CASSSQRHYGYTF
cdr3_nt: TGTGCCAGCAGCTCACAGAGACACTATGGCTACACCTTC

v_call: TRBV7-6
d_call: TRBD2
clone_size: NA
j_call: TRBJ2-2
cdr3_aa: CASSFFPTLAGNTGELFF
cdr3_nt: TGTGCCAGCAGCTTTTTCCCAACCCTAGCGGGTAACACCGGGGAGCTGTTTTTT

v_call: TRBV16
d_call: NA
clone_size: NA
j_call: TRBJ2-6
cdr3_aa: CASSQPIRGGANVLTF
cdr3_nt: TGTGCCAGCAGCCAACCTATTAGGGGTGGGGCCAACGTCCTGACTTTC

v_call: TRBV11-2
d_call: TRBD1
clone_size: NA
j_call: TRBJ2-2
cdr3_aa: CASSSTRGLWHTGELFF
cdr3_nt: TGTGCCAGCAGCTCCACCAGGGGGCTCTGGCACACCGGGGAGCTGTTTTTT

v_call: TRBV6-5
d_call: NA
clone_size: NA
j_call: TRBJ1-2
cdr3_aa: CASSYYLGPGIYGYTF
cdr3_nt: TGTGCCAGCAGTTACTACTTAGGCCCGGGGATCTATGGCTACACCTTC

v_call: TRBV9
d_call: NA
clone_size: NA
j_call: TRBJ1-5
cdr3_aa: CASSKEGDRNQPQHF
cdr3_nt: TGTGCCAGCAGCAAAGAGGGGGATCGCAATCAGCCCCAGCATTTT

v_call: TRBV6-4
d_call: NA
clone_size: NA
j_call: TRBJ2-3
cdr3_aa: CASSASEGSTDTQYF
cdr3_nt: TGTGCCAGCAGTGCTTCGGAGGGGAGCACAGATACGCAGTATTTT

v_call: TRBV29-1
d_call: NA
clone_size: NA
j_call: TRBJ1-2
cdr3_aa: CSLKDRYGYTF
cdr3_nt: TGCAGTCTCAAAGACAGATATGGCTACACCTTC